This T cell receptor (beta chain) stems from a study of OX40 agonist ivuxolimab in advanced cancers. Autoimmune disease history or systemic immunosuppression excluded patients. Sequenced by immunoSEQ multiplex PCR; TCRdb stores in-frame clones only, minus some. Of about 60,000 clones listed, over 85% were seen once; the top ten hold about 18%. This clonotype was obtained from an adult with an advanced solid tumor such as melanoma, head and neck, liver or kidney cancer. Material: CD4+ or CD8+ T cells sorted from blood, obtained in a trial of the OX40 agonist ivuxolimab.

CDR3 nucleotides: TGTGCCAGCAGCTTAGTATCGGGAGTCTCAGAGACCCAGTACTTC. It yields the protein CASSLVSGVSETQYF. The chain has TRBV7-2 and TRBJ2-5, with D maybe TRBD2 (6 bases). V shed 1 base and J shed 4 bases, with 13 bases lying between them. The V gene's germline CDR1 is SGHTA and CDR2 FQGNSA. The CDR3 loop spans 15 amino acids.